This section outlines one TCR beta chain sequence together with its context. Its antigen is undetermined. This record comes from a study of T cells in tumors after PD-1 blockade. Study as a whole: A subset received ongoing vismodegib 150 mg daily alongside anti-PD-1 therapy. General observations from the study: Some novel exhausted tumor clones appeared in pre-treatment blood, suggesting peripheral recruitment.

Sequencing was performed with immunoSEQ multiplex PCR; in TCRdb, only in-frame clones are kept and a portion is missing. The profile shows fewer than 35,000 clones, around 80% of them singletons. The CDR3 extends over 20 amino acids. Trimming shortened V by 0 bases and J by 1 base, and 23 bases separated the two germline ends. Germline V gene lookup returns CDR1 ENHRY and CDR2 SYGVKD. The specimen was PBMCs, collected before anti-PD-1 treatment. The origin of this receptor is a human donor with basal cell carcinoma. The chain joins TRBV10-3 to TRBJ2-3; weak D call: TRBD2 (6 bases). CDR3 bases: TGTGCCATCAGTGAGTCGGGACTGGTCCATCTTCCCATCGGCACAGATACGCAGTATTTT. This translates into CAISESGLVHLPIGTDTQYF.